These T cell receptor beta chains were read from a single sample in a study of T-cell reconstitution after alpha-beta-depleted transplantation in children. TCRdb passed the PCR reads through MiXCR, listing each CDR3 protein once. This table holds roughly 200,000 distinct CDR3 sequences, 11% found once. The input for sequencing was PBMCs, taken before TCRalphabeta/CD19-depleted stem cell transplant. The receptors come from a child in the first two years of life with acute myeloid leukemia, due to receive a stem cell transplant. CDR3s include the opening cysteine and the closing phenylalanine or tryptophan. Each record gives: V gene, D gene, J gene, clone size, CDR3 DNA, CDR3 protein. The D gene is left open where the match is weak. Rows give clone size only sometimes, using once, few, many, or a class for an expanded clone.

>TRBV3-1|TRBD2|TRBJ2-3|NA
TGTGCCAGCTCCCAAGAGGGGCCTAGCGGAGCCACAGATACGCAGTATTTT
CASSQEGPSGATDTQYF
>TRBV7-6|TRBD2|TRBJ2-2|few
TGTGCCAGCAGCTTAGGGAGCGGGAGATTCTCCGGGGAGCTGTTTTTT
CASSLGSGRFSGELFF
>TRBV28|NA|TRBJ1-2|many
TGTGCCAGCAGTTTTTCGGGACCCGTGTATGGCTACACCTTC
CASSFSGPVYGYTF
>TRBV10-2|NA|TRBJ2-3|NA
TGCGCCAGCAGTGAAGGTGTCCAGCGACCCGGTGGGGATTTT
CASSEGVQRPGGDF
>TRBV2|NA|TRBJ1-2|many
TGTGCCAGCAATCCGTGGCAGGGGATAGTCGGCTACACCTTC
CASNPWQGIVGYTF
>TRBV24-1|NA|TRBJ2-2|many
TGTGCCACCAGTGATTGGTCAGCGAACACCGGGGAGCTGTTTTTT
CATSDWSANTGELFF
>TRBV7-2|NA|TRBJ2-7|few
TGTGCCAGCAGCTTACTGGCGGGGACAACCTACGAGCAGCACTTC
CASSLLAGTTYEQHF
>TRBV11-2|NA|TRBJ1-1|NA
TGTGCCAGCAGCTCCACACCGGGGGCGGGCACTGAAGCTTTCTTT
CASSSTPGAGTEAFF
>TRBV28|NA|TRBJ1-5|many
TGTGCCAGCAGTTTTTGGGGAGATCATAGCAATCAGCCCCAGCATTTT
CASSFWGDHSNQPQHF
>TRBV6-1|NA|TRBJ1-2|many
TGTGCCACTAAGGCGGGAACAGGTTCCTATGGCTACACCTTC
CATKAGTGSYGYTF
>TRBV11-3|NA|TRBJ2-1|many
TGTGCCAGCAGCCGAGGAGGGGGGTCCTACAATGAGCAGTTCTTC
CASSRGGGSYNEQFF
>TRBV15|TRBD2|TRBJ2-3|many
TGTGCCACCAGCAGATCCCCGCTAGCGGGAGAAGATACGCAGTATTTT
CATSRSPLAGEDTQYF
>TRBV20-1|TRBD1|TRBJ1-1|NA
TGCAGTGCTAGCGGGCAGGGGGCCACTGAAGCTTTCTTT
CSASGQGATEAFF
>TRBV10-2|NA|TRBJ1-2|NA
TGCGCCAGCAGTGTGGGCCCTACTAACTATGGCTACACCTTC
CASSVGPTNYGYTF
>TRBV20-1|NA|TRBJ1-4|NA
TGCAGTGCTAATCCAGGTTATGAAAAACTGTTTTTT
CSANPGYEKLFF
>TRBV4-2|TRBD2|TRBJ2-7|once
TGTGCCATGGGGGCCGGGACTAGCGTCTACGAGCAGTACTTC
CAMGAGTSVYEQYF
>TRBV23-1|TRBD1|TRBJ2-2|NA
TGCGCCAGCAGTCATTCCCAGGGGGCAGCGGATGCGAACACCGGGGAGCTGTTTTTT
CASSHSQGAADANTGELFF
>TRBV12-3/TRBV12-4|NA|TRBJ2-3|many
TGTGCCAGCAGTTTATGGGCGGGGATCACAGATACGCAGTATTTT
CASSLWAGITDTQYF
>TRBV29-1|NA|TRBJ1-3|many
TGCAGCGTTGGGAAGTATGGGACGGGAGGAAACACCATATATTTT
CSVGKYGTGGNTIYF
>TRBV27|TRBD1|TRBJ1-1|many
TGTGCCAGCAGTCCACAGGGGGCGCATACCGAAGCTTTCTTT
CASSPQGAHTEAFF
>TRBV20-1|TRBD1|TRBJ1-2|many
TGCAGTGCTGCCAGGGGGCAAAACTATGGCTACACCTTC
CSAARGQNYGYTF
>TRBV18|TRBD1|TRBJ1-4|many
TGTGCCAGCTCAGAGACAGGGGGACGAATAAATGAAAAACTGTTTTTT
CASSETGGRINEKLFF
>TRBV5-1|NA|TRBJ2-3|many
TGCGCCAGCAGCTTGGCACTCCAGTCGATAACAGATACGCAGTATTTT
CASSLALQSITDTQYF
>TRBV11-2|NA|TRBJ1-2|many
TGTGCCAGCAGCTTGTTAATAACTAACTATGGCTACACCTTC
CASSLLITNYGYTF
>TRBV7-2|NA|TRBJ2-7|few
TGTGCCAGCAGCTTATGGGGAGGTTACGAGCAGTACTTC
CASSLWGGYEQYF
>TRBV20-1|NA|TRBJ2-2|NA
TGCAGTGCTAGAGGCCTCCAGAGTTACACCGGGGAGCTGTTTTTT
CSARGLQSYTGELFF
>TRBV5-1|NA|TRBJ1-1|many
TGCGCCAGCAGCTCTAGGGCGGCGGGGGGAGACACTGAAGCTTTCTTT
CASSSRAAGGDTEAFF
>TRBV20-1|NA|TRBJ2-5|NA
TGCAGCGTGTTGGGGGTGGGAGAGACCCAGTACTTC
CSVLGVGETQYF
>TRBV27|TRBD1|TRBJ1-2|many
TGTGCCAGCAGTTCCCGGGACAGGGAGGGGAACTATGGCTACACCTTC
CASSSRDREGNYGYTF
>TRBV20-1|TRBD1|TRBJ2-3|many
TGCAGTGCTGAATTGGACAGGGAGAACACAGATACGCAGTATTTT
CSAELDRENTDTQYF
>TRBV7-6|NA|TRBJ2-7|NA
TGTGCCAGCAGCTTAGTACGCGGGGCCGCGGGGGAGCAGTACTTC
CASSLVRGAAGEQYF
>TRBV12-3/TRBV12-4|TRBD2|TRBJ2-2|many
TGTGCCAGCAGCTTGGGACTAGCGGGAGTTAACGGGGAGCTGTTTTTT
CASSLGLAGVNGELFF
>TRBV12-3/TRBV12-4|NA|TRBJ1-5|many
TGTGCCAGCGGGGGCGACCCAGCGACGCCCCAGCATTTT
CASGGDPATPQHF
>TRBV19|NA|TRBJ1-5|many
TGTGCCAGTAGTATAGGACGCAATCAGCCCCAGCATTTT
CASSIGRNQPQHF
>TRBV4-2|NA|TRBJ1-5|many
TGTGCCAGCAGCCAAGATGCCGGTAGCAATCAGCCCCAGCATTTT
CASSQDAGSNQPQHF
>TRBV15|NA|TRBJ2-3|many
TGTGCCACCAGCAGAGATCGAAGGGGAGATACGCAGTATTTT
CATSRDRRGDTQYF
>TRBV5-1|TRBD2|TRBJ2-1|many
TGCGCCAGCAGCTTTAGCGGGGGGACTGAGCAGTTCTTC
CASSFSGGTEQFF
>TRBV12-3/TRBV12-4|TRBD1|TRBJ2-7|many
TGTGCCAGCAGCTCCGGACAGGGAAGGGTGTACTTC
CASSSGQGRVYF
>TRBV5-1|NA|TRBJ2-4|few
TGCGCCAGCAGCTTGGAACGGCACTTCGGGAGCATTCAGTACTTC
CASSLERHFGSIQYF
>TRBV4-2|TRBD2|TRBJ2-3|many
TGTGCCAGCAGACTTCAAAGCGGGAGAAGCACAGATACGCAGTATTTT
CASRLQSGRSTDTQYF
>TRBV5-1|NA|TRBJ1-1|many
TGCGCCAGCCGCCGGGAAAGACAGACAATGAACACTGAAGCTTTCTTT
CASRRERQTMNTEAFF
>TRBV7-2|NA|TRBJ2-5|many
TGTGCCAGCAGCTTAGTCTCGTCCGACCTTCAAGAGACCCAGTACTTC
CASSLVSSDLQETQYF
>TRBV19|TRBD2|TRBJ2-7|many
TGTGCCAGTAGTATAGATAGCGGGAGAACCTACGAGCAGTACTTC
CASSIDSGRTYEQYF
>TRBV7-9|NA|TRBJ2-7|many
TGTGCCAGCAGCTTACTGGGATACGACGAGCAGTACTTC
CASSLLGYDEQYF
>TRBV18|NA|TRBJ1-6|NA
TGTGTCAGCTCACCCCGAGGGGGATCACCCTTCCACTTT
CVSSPRGGSPFHF
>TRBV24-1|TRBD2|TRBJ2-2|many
TGTGCCACCAGTGATTTGGGGACTACCCGGGGGGAGCTGTTTTTT
CATSDLGTTRGELFF
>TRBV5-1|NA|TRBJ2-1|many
TGCGCCAGCAGCTTGGTTGCCGACTCCCCCTACAATGAGCAGTTCTTC
CASSLVADSPYNEQFF
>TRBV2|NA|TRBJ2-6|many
TGTGCCAGCAGTGAGAACTCTGGGGCCAACGTCCTGACTTTC
CASSENSGANVLTF
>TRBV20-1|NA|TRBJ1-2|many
TGCAGTGCTACGCCCCACTCTCCCGAACGTGGTGGCTACACCTTC
CSATPHSPERGGYTF
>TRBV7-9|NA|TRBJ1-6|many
TGTGCCACTAAGACCGGGACCTTTAATTCACCCCTCCACTTT
CATKTGTFNSPLHF
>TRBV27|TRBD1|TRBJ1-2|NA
TGTGCCAGCAGTTTGGGACAGGGCCCTGTCTATGGCTACACCTTC
CASSLGQGPVYGYTF
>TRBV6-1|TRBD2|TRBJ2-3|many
TGTGCCAGCACCCGACTAGCGGGAGCGGTAGATACGCAGTATTTT
CASTRLAGAVDTQYF
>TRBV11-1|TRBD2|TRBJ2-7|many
TGTGCCAGCAGCTTAAGGGCTGGTACCTTTGTTGAGGGACTAGCGAACGAGCAGTACTTC
CASSLRAGTFVEGLANEQYF
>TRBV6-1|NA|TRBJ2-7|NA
TGTGCCAGCAGTGACTTCTCCTACGAGCAGTACTTC
CASSDFSYEQYF
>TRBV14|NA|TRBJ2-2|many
TGTGCCAGCGTGGGTAGTCCCAGGGGTTTGACCGGGGAGCTGTTTTTT
CASVGSPRGLTGELFF
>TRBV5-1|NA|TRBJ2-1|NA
TGCGCCAGCAGCTTGGGCCCTTCGAACAATGAGCAGTTCTTC
CASSLGPSNNEQFF
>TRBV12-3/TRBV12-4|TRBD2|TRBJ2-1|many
TGTGCCAGCAGTTTAGGCCTAGCGGGAACGTTAGATGAGCAGTTCTTC
CASSLGLAGTLDEQFF
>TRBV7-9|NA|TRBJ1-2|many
TGTGCCAGCACCTCTCTCAGCTATGGCTACACCTTC
CASTSLSYGYTF
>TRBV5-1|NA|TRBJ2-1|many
TGCGCCAGCAGCTTGGGGGGCCTCTCCTACAATGAGCAGTTCTTC
CASSLGGLSYNEQFF